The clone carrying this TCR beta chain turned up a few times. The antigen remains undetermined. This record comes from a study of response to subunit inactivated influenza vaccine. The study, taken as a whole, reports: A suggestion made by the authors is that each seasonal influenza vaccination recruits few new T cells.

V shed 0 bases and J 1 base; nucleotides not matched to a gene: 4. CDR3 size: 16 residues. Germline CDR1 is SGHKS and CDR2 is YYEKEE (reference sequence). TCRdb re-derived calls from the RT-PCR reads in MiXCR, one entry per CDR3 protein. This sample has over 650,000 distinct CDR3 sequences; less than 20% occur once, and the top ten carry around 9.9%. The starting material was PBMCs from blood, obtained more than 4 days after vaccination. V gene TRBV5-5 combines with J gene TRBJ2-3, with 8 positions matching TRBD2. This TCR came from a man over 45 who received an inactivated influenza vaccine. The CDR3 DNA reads TGTGCCAGCAGCTTGGGAGCGGGAGTAGGCACAGATACGCAGTATTTT. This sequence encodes CASSLGAGVGTDTQYF. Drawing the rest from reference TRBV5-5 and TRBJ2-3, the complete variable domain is DAGVTQSPTHLIKTRGQQVTLRCSPISGHKSVSWYQQVLGQGPQFIFQYYEKEERGRGNFPDRFSARQFPNYSSELNVNALLLGDSALYLCASSLGAGVGTDTQYFGPGTRLTVL.